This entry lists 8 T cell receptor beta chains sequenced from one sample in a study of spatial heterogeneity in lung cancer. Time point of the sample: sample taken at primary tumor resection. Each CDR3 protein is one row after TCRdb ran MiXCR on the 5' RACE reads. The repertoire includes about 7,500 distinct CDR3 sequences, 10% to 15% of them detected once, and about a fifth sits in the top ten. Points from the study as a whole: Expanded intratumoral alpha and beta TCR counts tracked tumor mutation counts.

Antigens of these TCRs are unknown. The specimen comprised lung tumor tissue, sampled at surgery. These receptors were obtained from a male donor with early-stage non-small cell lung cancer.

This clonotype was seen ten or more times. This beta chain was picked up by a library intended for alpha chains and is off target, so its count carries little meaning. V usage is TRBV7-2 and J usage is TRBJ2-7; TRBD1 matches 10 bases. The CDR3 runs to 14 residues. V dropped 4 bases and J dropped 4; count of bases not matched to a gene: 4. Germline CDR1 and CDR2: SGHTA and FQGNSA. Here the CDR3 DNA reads TGTGCCAGCAGCTCCCGGGACAGGGGATACGAGCAGTACTTC. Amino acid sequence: CASSSRDRGYEQYF.

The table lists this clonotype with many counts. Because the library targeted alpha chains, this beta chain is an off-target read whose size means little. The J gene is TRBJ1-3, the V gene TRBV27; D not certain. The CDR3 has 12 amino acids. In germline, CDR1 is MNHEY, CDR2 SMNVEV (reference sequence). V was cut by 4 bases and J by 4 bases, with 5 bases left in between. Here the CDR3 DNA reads TGTGCCAGCAGTTCCGGCGGAAACACCATATATTTT. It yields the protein CASSSGGNTIYF.

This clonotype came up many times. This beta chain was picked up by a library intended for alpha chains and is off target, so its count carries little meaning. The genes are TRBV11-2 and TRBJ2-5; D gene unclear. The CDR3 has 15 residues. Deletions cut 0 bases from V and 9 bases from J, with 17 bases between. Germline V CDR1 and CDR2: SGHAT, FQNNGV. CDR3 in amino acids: CASSLDQVGPLAQYF. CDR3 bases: TGTGCCAGCAGCTTAGATCAGGTCGGACCTTTGGCCCAGTACTTC.

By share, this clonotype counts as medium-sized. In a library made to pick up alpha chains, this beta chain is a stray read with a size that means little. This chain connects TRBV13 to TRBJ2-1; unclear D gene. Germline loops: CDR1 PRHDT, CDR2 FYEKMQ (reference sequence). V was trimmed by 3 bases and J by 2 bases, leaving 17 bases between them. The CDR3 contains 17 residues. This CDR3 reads CASSLGAPVGAYNEQFF. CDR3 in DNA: TGTGCCAGCAGCTTGGGCGCGCCCGTAGGAGCCTACAATGAGCAGTTCTTC.

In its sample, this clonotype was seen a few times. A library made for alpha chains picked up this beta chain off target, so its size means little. CDR3 sequence: CASSYNLPGLAGRATQYF. CDR3 bases: TGTGCCAGCAGTTACAATCTACCGGGACTAGCGGGAAGGGCTACGCAGTATTTT. The J gene is TRBJ2-3, the V gene TRBV3-1, with TRBD2 matching 13 bases. The V gene end was trimmed by 6 bases and the J gene end by 8 bases; junction bases not matched to a gene: 17. Germline V gives CDR1 LGHDT, CDR2 YNNKEL (reference sequence). The CDR3 has 18 residues.

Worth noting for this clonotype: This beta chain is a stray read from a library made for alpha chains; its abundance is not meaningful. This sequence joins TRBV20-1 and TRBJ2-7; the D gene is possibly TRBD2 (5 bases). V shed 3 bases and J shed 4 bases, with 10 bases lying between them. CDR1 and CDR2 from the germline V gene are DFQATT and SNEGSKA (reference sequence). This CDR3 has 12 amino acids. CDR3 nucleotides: TGCAGTGCTAGCGGGCTAGCTTACGAGCAGTACTTC. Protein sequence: CSASGLAYEQYF.

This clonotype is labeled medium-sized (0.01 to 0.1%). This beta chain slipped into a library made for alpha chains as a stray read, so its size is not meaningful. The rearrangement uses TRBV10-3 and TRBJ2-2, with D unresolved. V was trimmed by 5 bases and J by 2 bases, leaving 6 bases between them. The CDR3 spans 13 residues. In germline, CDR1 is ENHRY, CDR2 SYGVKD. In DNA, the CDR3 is TGTGCCATCAGTTTAGGAAACACCGGGGAGCTGTTTTTT. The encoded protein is CAISLGNTGELFF.

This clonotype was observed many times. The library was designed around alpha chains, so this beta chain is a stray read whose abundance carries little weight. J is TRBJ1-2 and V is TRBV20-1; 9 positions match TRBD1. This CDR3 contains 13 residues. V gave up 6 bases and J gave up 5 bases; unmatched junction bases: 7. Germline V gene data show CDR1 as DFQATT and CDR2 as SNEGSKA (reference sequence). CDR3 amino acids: CSATTGTGYGYTF. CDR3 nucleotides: TGCAGTGCAACGACCGGGACAGGGTATGGCTACACCTTC.